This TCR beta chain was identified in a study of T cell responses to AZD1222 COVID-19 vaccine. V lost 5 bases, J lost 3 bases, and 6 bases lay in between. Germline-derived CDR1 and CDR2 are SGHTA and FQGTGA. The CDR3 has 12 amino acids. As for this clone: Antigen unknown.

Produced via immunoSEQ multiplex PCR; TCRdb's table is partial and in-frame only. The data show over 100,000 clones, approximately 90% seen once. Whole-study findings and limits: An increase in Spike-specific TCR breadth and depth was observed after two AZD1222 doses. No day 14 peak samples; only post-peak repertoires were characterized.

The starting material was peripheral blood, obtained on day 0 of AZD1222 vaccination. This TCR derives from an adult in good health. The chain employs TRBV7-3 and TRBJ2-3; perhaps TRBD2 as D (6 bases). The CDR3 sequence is CASSRGTDTQYF. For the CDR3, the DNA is TGTGCCAGCAGCCGGGGGACAGATACGCAGTATTTT.